The rows below give T cell receptor beta chains drawn from one sample of a study of shared clonotypes between healthy human individuals. Clones were read by immunoSEQ multiplex PCR, and TCRdb kept only the in-frame ones, dropping some. The sample yields a few million clones, 90% to 95% seen once. The sample comprised naive CD4+ T cells from PBMCs. The receptor set was obtained from a man in his late teens or twenties in good health. Some clones in this sample may be carry-over from other donors' samples. Both conserved end residues are part of each CDR3. A D gene is named only where the DNA matches it firmly. The size field is filled for only some rows; it gives once, few, many or a size class.

abundance: NA
v_gene: TRBV5-1
d_gene: TRBD2
j_gene: TRBJ2-1
len: 15
CDR3aa: CASLSTSGDYNEQFF
CDR3nt: TGCGCCAGCCTGTCGACTAGCGGGGACTACAATGAGCAGTTCTTC

abundance: NA
v_gene: TRBV6-6
d_gene: NA
j_gene: TRBJ2-1
len: 15
CDR3aa: CASSYSSGQYNEQFF
CDR3nt: TGTGCCAGCAGTTACTCTAGCGGCCAATACAATGAGCAGTTCTTC

abundance: NA
v_gene: TRBV6-5
d_gene: NA
j_gene: TRBJ2-5
len: 15
CDR3aa: CASSKTGRYQETQYF
CDR3nt: TGTGCCAGCAGCAAAACTGGCCGGTACCAAGAGACCCAGTACTTC

abundance: NA
v_gene: TRBV9
d_gene: NA
j_gene: TRBJ1-4
len: 16
CDR3aa: CASSPQSGGGWTRLFF
CDR3nt: TGTGCCAGCAGCCCCCAAAGTGGTGGGGGCTGGACCCGACTGTTTTTT

abundance: NA
v_gene: TRBV19
d_gene: TRBD2
j_gene: TRBJ2-7
len: 18
CDR3aa: CASSERVRLALFSYEQYF
CDR3nt: TGTGCCAGTAGCGAACGGGTCCGACTAGCGCTCTTCTCCTACGAGCAGTACTTC

abundance: NA
v_gene: TRBV7-7
d_gene: TRBD2
j_gene: TRBJ2-2
len: 16
CDR3aa: CASSQLAGANTGELFF
CDR3nt: TGTGCCAGCAGCCAACTAGCGGGAGCGAACACCGGGGAGCTGTTTTTT

abundance: NA
v_gene: TRBV10-3
d_gene: NA
j_gene: TRBJ1-5
len: 14
CDR3aa: CAISDEQGGQPQHF
CDR3nt: TGTGCCATCAGTGATGAACAGGGCGGTCAGCCCCAGCATTTT

abundance: NA
v_gene: TRBV4-1
d_gene: NA
j_gene: TRBJ1-5
len: 14
CDR3aa: CASSQGGGDQPQHF
CDR3nt: TGCGCCAGCAGCCAAGGAGGAGGGGACCAGCCCCAGCATTTT

abundance: once
v_gene: TRBV6-5
d_gene: TRBD1
j_gene: TRBJ1-3
len: 14
CDR3aa: CATTATGAGNTIYF
CDR3nt: TGTGCCACCACGGCCACAGGGGCCGGAAACACCATATATTTT

abundance: NA
v_gene: TRBV4-3
d_gene: NA
j_gene: TRBJ2-2
len: 14
CDR3aa: CASSPRVITGELFF
CDR3nt: TGCGCCAGCAGCCCCCGGGTTATCACCGGGGAGCTGTTTTTT

abundance: NA
v_gene: TRBV6-6
d_gene: TRBD1
j_gene: TRBJ1-1
len: 15
CDR3aa: CASSLQGGRNTEAFF
CDR3nt: TGTGCCAGCAGCTTACAGGGGGGCCGGAACACTGAAGCTTTCTTT

abundance: NA
v_gene: TRBV15
d_gene: TRBD2
j_gene: TRBJ2-7
len: 16
CDR3aa: CATSRARTSGSYEQYF
CDR3nt: TGTGCCACCAGCAGAGCCCGGACTAGCGGCTCCTACGAGCAGTACTTC

abundance: NA
v_gene: TRBV7-3
d_gene: TRBD2
j_gene: TRBJ2-5
len: 15
CDR3aa: CASSPLAGTRETQYF
CDR3nt: TGTGCCAGCAGCCCCCTAGCGGGCACCAGAGAGACCCAGTACTTC

abundance: NA
v_gene: TRBV2
d_gene: TRBD2
j_gene: TRBJ2-2
len: 14
CDR3aa: CASSEGTSGGRLFF
CDR3nt: TGTGCCAGCAGTGAAGGGACTAGCGGGGGAAGGCTGTTTTTT

abundance: NA
v_gene: TRBV5-1
d_gene: NA
j_gene: TRBJ2-3
len: 15
CDR3aa: CASSQAGHQADTQYF
CDR3nt: TGCGCCAGCAGCCAGGCAGGGCACCAGGCAGATACGCAGTATTTT

abundance: once
v_gene: TRBV7-9
d_gene: NA
j_gene: TRBJ1-1
len: 15
CDR3aa: CASSSWGGKRTEAFF
CDR3nt: TGTGCCAGCAGCTCCTGGGGGGGAAAGAGAACTGAAGCTTTCTTT

abundance: NA
v_gene: TRBV4-1
d_gene: TRBD1
j_gene: TRBJ1-4
len: 16
CDR3aa: CASSPVQGGKNEKLFF
CDR3nt: TGCGCCAGCAGCCCAGTGCAGGGGGGAAAGAATGAAAAACTGTTTTTT

abundance: NA
v_gene: TRBV4-2
d_gene: NA
j_gene: TRBJ1-4
len: 15
CDR3aa: CASSQDSTTNEKLFF
CDR3nt: TGTGCCAGCAGCCAAGATTCCACAACTAATGAAAAACTGTTTTTT

abundance: NA
v_gene: TRBV29-1
d_gene: NA
j_gene: TRBJ1-2
len: 13
CDR3aa: CSAVGDFNYGYTF
CDR3nt: TGCAGCGCCGTGGGGGACTTTAACTATGGCTACACCTTC

abundance: NA
v_gene: TRBV7-6
d_gene: NA
j_gene: TRBJ2-3
len: 15
CDR3aa: CASSSGRDSTDTQYF
CDR3nt: TGTGCCAGCAGCTCGGGGCGCGACAGCACAGATACGCAGTATTTT

abundance: NA
v_gene: TRBV9
d_gene: TRBD2
j_gene: TRBJ2-7
len: 18
CDR3aa: CASSVALILAGEYYEQYF
CDR3nt: TGTGCCAGCAGCGTAGCCCTAATACTAGCGGGAGAGTACTACGAGCAGTACTTC

abundance: NA
v_gene: TRBV20-1
d_gene: NA
j_gene: TRBJ2-2
len: 11
CDR3aa: CSASHTGELFF
CDR3nt: TGCAGTGCTAGTCACACCGGGGAGCTGTTTTTT

abundance: NA
v_gene: TRBV5-1
d_gene: NA
j_gene: TRBJ2-6
len: 12
CDR3aa: CASSPVANVLTF
CDR3nt: TGCGCCAGCAGCCCAGTGGCCAACGTCCTGACTTTC

abundance: NA
v_gene: TRBV28
d_gene: NA
j_gene: TRBJ2-3
len: 12
CDR3aa: CASSFSPDTQYF
CDR3nt: TGTGCCAGCAGTTTCAGCCCGGACACGCAGTATTTT

abundance: NA
v_gene: TRBV29-1
d_gene: NA
j_gene: TRBJ2-5
len: 12
CDR3aa: CSLRSGAETQYF
CDR3nt: TGCAGCCTACGGAGTGGCGCGGAGACCCAGTACTTC

abundance: once
v_gene: TRBV4-1
d_gene: NA
j_gene: TRBJ2-1
len: 17
CDR3aa: CASTRGAAREVYNEQFF
CDR3nt: TGCGCCAGCACGAGGGGGGCAGCCCGGGAGGTCTACAATGAGCAGTTCTTC

abundance: NA
v_gene: TRBV25-1
d_gene: NA
j_gene: TRBJ2-1
len: 13
CDR3aa: CASSGLGPNEQFF
CDR3nt: TGTGCCAGCAGCGGACTCGGGCCGAATGAGCAGTTCTTC

abundance: NA
v_gene: TRBV4-1
d_gene: TRBD1
j_gene: TRBJ2-3
len: 16
CDR3aa: CASSQGAQGAYGTQYF
CDR3nt: TGCGCCAGCAGCCAAGGGGCACAGGGGGCGTATGGTACGCAGTATTTT

abundance: NA
v_gene: TRBV28
d_gene: NA
j_gene: TRBJ1-2
len: 15
CDR3aa: CASSQTGTPEYGYTF
CDR3nt: TGTGCCAGCAGCCAGACAGGTACCCCCGAATATGGCTACACCTTC

abundance: once
v_gene: TRBV11-2
d_gene: NA
j_gene: TRBJ2-1
len: 14
CDR3aa: CASSLVWWDREQFF
CDR3nt: TGTGCCAGCAGCTTAGTCTGGTGGGATCGGGAGCAGTTCTTC

abundance: NA
v_gene: TRBV5-1
d_gene: TRBD1
j_gene: TRBJ2-7
len: 14
CDR3aa: CASSTGTGHYEQYF
CDR3nt: TGCGCCAGCAGCACCGGGACAGGGCATTACGAGCAGTACTTC

abundance: NA
v_gene: TRBV6-5
d_gene: NA
j_gene: TRBJ2-5
len: 13
CDR3aa: CASSRQHQETQYF
CDR3nt: TGTGCCAGCAGTCGACAGCACCAAGAGACCCAGTACTTC

abundance: NA
v_gene: TRBV11-2
d_gene: NA
j_gene: TRBJ1-1
len: 14
CDR3aa: CASSLGELNTEAFF
CDR3nt: TGTGCCAGCAGCCTCGGGGAACTGAACACTGAAGCTTTCTTT

abundance: NA
v_gene: TRBV28
d_gene: TRBD1
j_gene: TRBJ1-4
len: 11
CDR3aa: CASSFRDSLFF
CDR3nt: TGTGCCAGCAGTTTCCGGGACAGCCTGTTTTTT

abundance: NA
v_gene: TRBV9
d_gene: NA
j_gene: TRBJ2-2
len: 16
CDR3aa: CASSVGLARNTGELFF
CDR3nt: TGTGCCAGCAGCGTAGGTCTAGCGAGAAACACCGGGGAGCTGTTTTTT

abundance: NA
v_gene: TRBV6-1
d_gene: NA
j_gene: TRBJ2-4
len: 16
CDR3aa: CASSVKPGPLTNIQYF
CDR3nt: TGTGCCAGCAGTGTCAAACCCGGGCCCTTGACAAACATTCAGTACTTC

abundance: NA
v_gene: TRBV7-3
d_gene: NA
j_gene: TRBJ2-3
len: 12
CDR3aa: CASSLTGDTQYF
CDR3nt: TGTGCCAGCAGCCTCACCGGGGATACGCAGTATTTT

abundance: NA
v_gene: TRBV5-6
d_gene: NA
j_gene: TRBJ2-7
len: 15
CDR3aa: CASSSERGDFYEQYF
CDR3nt: TGTGCCAGCAGCTCCGAACGAGGGGACTTCTACGAGCAGTACTTC

abundance: NA
v_gene: TRBV7-6
d_gene: NA
j_gene: TRBJ2-1
len: 12
CDR3aa: CASSLVGGEQFF
CDR3nt: TGTGCCAGCAGCTTAGTTGGAGGTGAGCAGTTCTTC

abundance: NA
v_gene: TRBV5-4
d_gene: NA
j_gene: TRBJ2-1
len: 15
CDR3aa: CASSFPGALGNEQFF
CDR3nt: TGTGCCAGCAGCTTCCCAGGGGCCCTTGGCAATGAGCAGTTCTTC

abundance: few
v_gene: TRBV7-8
d_gene: NA
j_gene: TRBJ1-5
len: 13
CDR3aa: CASSLAQFQPQHF
CDR3nt: TGTGCCAGCAGCTTAGCGCAGTTCCAGCCCCAGCATTTT

abundance: NA
v_gene: TRBV6-1
d_gene: NA
j_gene: TRBJ1-3
len: 16
CDR3aa: CASSEADLYSGNTIYF
CDR3nt: TGTGCCAGCAGTGAAGCGGATCTCTACTCTGGAAACACCATATATTTT

abundance: once
v_gene: TRBV19
d_gene: NA
j_gene: TRBJ2-7
len: 11
CDR3aa: CATSHHYEQYF
CDR3nt: TGTGCCACCTCTCACCACTACGAGCAGTACTTC

abundance: NA
v_gene: TRBV5-1
d_gene: TRBD1
j_gene: TRBJ1-4
len: 18
CDR3aa: CASSFGRGQLKTNEKLFF
CDR3nt: TGCGCCAGCAGCTTTGGCCGGGGACAGCTCAAAACTAATGAAAAACTGTTTTTT

abundance: NA
v_gene: TRBV5-4
d_gene: NA
j_gene: TRBJ2-1
len: 16
CDR3aa: CASSWAGSSSYNEQFF
CDR3nt: TGTGCCAGCAGCTGGGCGGGTTCGAGCTCCTACAATGAGCAGTTCTTC

abundance: NA
v_gene: TRBV4-2
d_gene: TRBD2
j_gene: TRBJ2-3
len: 16
CDR3aa: CASSLTTSAVTDTQYF
CDR3nt: TGTGCCAGCAGCCTAACTACTAGCGCGGTCACAGATACGCAGTATTTT

abundance: few
v_gene: TRBV7-9
d_gene: TRBD2
j_gene: TRBJ2-2
len: 16
CDR3aa: CAVRAGGQPFAGELFF
CDR3nt: TGTGCCGTACGTGCGGGGGGACAACCCTTCGCCGGGGAGCTGTTTTTT

abundance: NA
v_gene: TRBV4-1
d_gene: TRBD2
j_gene: TRBJ2-2
len: 16
CDR3aa: CASSQVGGLKAGELFF
CDR3nt: TGCGCCAGCAGCCAAGTCGGGGGGTTGAAGGCCGGGGAGCTGTTTTTT

abundance: NA
v_gene: TRBV7-3
d_gene: NA
j_gene: TRBJ2-5
len: 14
CDR3aa: CASSLDAPGETQYF
CDR3nt: TGTGCCAGCAGCTTAGACGCCCCAGGGGAGACCCAGTACTTC

abundance: NA
v_gene: TRBV5-6
d_gene: NA
j_gene: TRBJ1-4
len: 14
CDR3aa: CASSLQRGNEKLFF
CDR3nt: TGTGCCAGCAGCTTACAAAGAGGGAATGAAAAACTGTTTTTT

abundance: once
v_gene: TRBV11-2
d_gene: TRBD2
j_gene: TRBJ2-5
len: 15
CDR3aa: CASSLYGLALETQYF
CDR3nt: TGTGCCAGCAGCTTATACGGACTAGCACTAGAGACCCAGTACTTC

abundance: NA
v_gene: TRBV6-6
d_gene: TRBD1
j_gene: TRBJ2-3
len: 14
CDR3aa: CASSYSQGADTQYF
CDR3nt: TGTGCCAGCAGTTACTCCCAGGGGGCAGATACGCAGTATTTT

abundance: NA
v_gene: TRBV9
d_gene: TRBD2
j_gene: TRBJ2-3
len: 17
CDR3aa: CASSVGTSGRALDTQYF
CDR3nt: TGTGCCAGCAGCGTAGGGACTAGCGGGAGGGCCTTAGATACGCAGTATTTT